The 15 T cell receptor beta chains below all came from one sample that was sequenced in a study of shared clonotypes between healthy human individuals. TCRdb's copy holds only in-frame clones and misses some; the assay was immunoSEQ multiplex PCR. The table shows 600,000 to 800,000 clones, with over 55% occurring only once. The material sequenced was memory CD4+ T cells sorted from blood. Indicated subset: CD45RA-negative fraction. All receptors derive from a woman between 25 and 40 years old in good health.

The count of this clone is one. The chain uses TRBV19 and TRBJ2-2; TRBD2 is a possible D gene (6 bases). Per the germline V gene, CDR1 is LNHDA and CDR2 is SQIVND (reference sequence). The V gene lost 7 bases and the J gene lost 0 bases, with 15 bases spanning the gap. The CDR3 sequence is 16 residues long. CDR3 region: CASTTYSGANTGELFF. The CDR3 DNA follows: TGTGCCAGTACCACGTATAGCGGAGCGAACACCGGGGAGCTGTTTTTT.

This clone came up a few times. Other DNA sequences of this sample code for an identical CDR3. The rearrangement joins TRBV7-2 to TRBJ1-5; D remains unclear. Trimming pared 5 bases from V and 0 bases from J, leaving 11 bases between. Germline lookup yields CDR1 SGHTA and CDR2 FQGNSA. The CDR3 covers 15 residues. The CDR3 region has the DNA TGTGCCAGCAGCCCCGACGCCCTTAGCAATCAGCCCCAGCATTTT. It encodes CASSPDALSNQPQHF.

The V gene is TRBV7-2, the J gene TRBJ1-4; tentative D call: TRBD1 (5 bases). Per the germline V gene, CDR1 is SGHTA and CDR2 is FQGNSA. The length of the CDR3 is 13 residues. The V end lost 4 bases, the J end lost 8 bases, and 11 bases lay between the germline ends. The CDR3 sequence is CASSSDNREKLFF. The DNA for the CDR3 is TGTGCCAGCAGCTCTGATAACAGGGAAAAACTGTTTTTT.

V is TRBV7-6 and J is TRBJ2-1; the match to TRBD2 covers 13 bases. The CDR3 runs to 17 residues. Losses at the gene ends were 4 bases for V and 2 bases for J; bases not matched to a gene: 5. Germline V lookup: CDR1 SGHVS, CDR2 FNYEAQ. CDR3 nucleotides: TGTGCCAGCAGCTCAGGACTAGCGGGAGTTCCCTACAATGAGCAGTTCTTC. It yields the protein CASSSGLAGVPYNEQFF.

With respect to this clone: A much larger clonotype is one base distant, so this may be a read error. This sequence joins TRBV19 and TRBJ2-5; D is unresolved. V lost 5 bases and J 3 bases, leaving 1 base between the germline ends. The CDR3 loop spans 10 amino acids. CDR1 is LNHDA and CDR2 is SQIVND in the germline V gene (reference sequence). DNA for the CDR3: TGTGCCAGTAGTGAAGAGACCCAGTACTTC. Protein: CASSEETQYF.

This chain joins TRBV6-1 and TRBJ2-3; 8 bases align to TRBD2. Per the germline V gene, CDR1 is MNHNS and CDR2 is SASEGT. The CDR3 has 15 amino acids. J was trimmed by 2 bases and V by 7 bases; bases with no gene match: 8. Here the CDR3 DNA reads TGTGCCAGCACTGGCGGGAGGATCGCCACAGATACGCAGTATTTT. It yields the protein CASTGGRIATDTQYF.

The chain combines TRBV7-2 with TRBJ2-1; maybe TRBD2 (5 bases). The CDR3 covers 16 residues. Looked up from germline, CDR1 is SGHTA and CDR2 is FQGNSA. Trimming took off 1 base at V and 0 bases at J, with 10 bases between the two ends. In DNA form, the CDR3 reads TGTGCCAGCAGCTTAGAAGCGGTTAGCTCCTACAATGAGCAGTTCTTC. This encodes CASSLEAVSSYNEQFF.

The chain links TRBV7-2 to TRBJ2-3; D not certain. Germline V gives CDR1 SGHTA, CDR2 FQGNSA. The V end lost 5 bases, the J end lost 3 bases, and 15 bases lay between the germline ends. There are 15 residues in the CDR3. In DNA, the CDR3 is TGTGCCAGCAGCCCTCTGAAGACCAGGACAGATACGCAGTATTTT. Its translation: CASSPLKTRTDTQYF.

As concerns this clone: Other DNA sequences from this sample encode an identical CDR3 as well. V is TRBV6-1 and J is TRBJ2-7, with D uncertain. CDR3 length equals 11 residues. Trimming pared 4 bases from V and 3 bases from J, leaving 4 bases between. Looked up from germline, CDR1 is MNHNS and CDR2 is SASEGT. The CDR3 here is CASSAGYEQYF. Written as DNA, the CDR3 is TGTGCCAGCAGTGCCGGCTACGAGCAGTACTTC.

The chain couples TRBV10-2 to TRBJ2-3, with D maybe TRBD1 (6 bases). Trimming took 3 bases from V and 1 from J, leaving 8 bases between them. CDR3 size: 14 residues. CDR1 and CDR2 from the germline V gene are WSHSY and SAAADI. In nucleotides, the CDR3 is TGCGCCAGCAGTGATACAGGGCGCACAGATACGCAGTATTTT. Protein product: CASSDTGRTDTQYF.

This sequence joins TRBV7-9 and TRBJ2-3; the D gene is possibly TRBD1 (7 bases). Germline V gene sequence: CDR1 SEHNR, CDR2 FQNEAQ (reference sequence). The CDR3 is 18 amino acids. Between the trimmed V and J ends, which lost 6 bases and 6 bases, there was a span of 28 bases. The CDR3 spells CASSGGTAIIYRSDTQYF. Written as DNA, the CDR3 is TGTGCCAGCAGTGGGGGGACAGCAATAATCTACAGATCTGATACGCAGTATTTT.

The table lists this clone with a few counts. Other nucleotide sequences from this sample produce the same CDR3. The chain couples TRBV5-4 to TRBJ1-1, with no clear D. The germline V and J ends were trimmed by 2 bases and 5 bases, with 4 bases remaining between them. The CDR3 has 11 residues. Germline assignment: CDR1 SGHNT and CDR2 YYREEE (reference sequence). CDR3 in DNA: TGTGCCAGCAGCTTTTCAACTGAAGCTTTCTTT. It specifies CASSFSTEAFF.

As for this clone: One base away lies a much larger clone, so this may be a sequencing read error. The rearrangement uses TRBV25-1 and TRBJ2-5; perhaps TRBD1 as D (6 bases). Trimming removed 4 bases at V and 5 bases at J, with 14 bases between. Germline loops: CDR1 MGHDK, CDR2 SYGVNS. The length of the CDR3 is 14 residues. The CDR3 sequence is CASSARDGGETQYF. The DNA for the CDR3 is TGTGCCAGCAGTGCCCGGGATGGGGGCGAGACCCAGTACTTC.

The V gene is TRBV13, the J gene TRBJ2-4; D unclear. The CDR3 consists of 15 residues. Trimming took 2 bases from V and 0 from J, leaving 8 bases between them. The V gene's germline CDR1 is PRHDT and CDR2 FYEKMQ (reference sequence). In DNA form, the CDR3 reads TGTGCCAGCAGCTTACAGATAGGAGCCAAAAACATTCAGTACTTC. Its protein product is CASSLQIGAKNIQYF.

The chain is built from TRBV29-1 and TRBJ2-5; a weak D match, TRBD1 (7 bases). Germline CDR1 is SQVTM and CDR2 is ANQGSEA. The CDR3 has 11 amino acids. Trimming cost V 7 bases and J 11 bases, with 17 bases left between them. The CDR3 sequence: CSGGTVGEQYF. DNA of the CDR3: TGCAGCGGCGGGACAGTGGGGGAGCAGTACTTC.